The 6 T cell receptor beta chains below all came from one sample that was sequenced in a study of T cells in Graves' hyperthyroidism and ophthalmopathy. Amplification yielded TCR beta CDR3 regions, with RNA transcripts as the source. A set of HTBI primers served as the primers for a first-round RT-PCR of the TCR CDR3. Using its own MiXCR run on the multiplex PCR reads, TCRdb lists one record per CDR3 protein. Among hundreds of thousands of distinct CDR3 sequences listed, about 14% were seen once. Specimen: blood. The source of these receptors is a woman aged 50 to 65 with Graves' ophthalmopathy.

This clonotype was picked up many times. The rearrangement joins TRBV2 to TRBJ2-3, with 7 bases aligning to TRBD1. After removal of 10 bases from V and 6 bases from J, the junction contained 10 bases not matched to a gene. Germline values: CDR1 SNHLY, CDR2 FYNNEI. The length of the CDR3 is 13 residues. The CDR3 nucleotides read TGTGCCACCCAGACAGGGTACGATGATACGCAGTATTTT. Its protein is CATQTGYDDTQYF.

This clonotype occurred many times. The chain recombines TRBV2 with TRBJ2-2; TRBD2 matches at 8 bases. V was clipped by 1 base and J by 5 bases; unmatched bases: 9. Per the germline V gene, CDR1 is SNHLY and CDR2 is FYNNEI. The CDR3 has 17 amino acids. CDR3 protein: CASSEEVASGLTGELFF. Written as DNA, the CDR3 is TGTGCCAGCAGTGAAGAAGTTGCTAGCGGGCTGACCGGGGAGCTGTTTTTT.

This clonotype was observed a few times. The J gene is TRBJ2-7, the V gene TRBV4-1; possibly TRBD1 for D (6 bases). V gave up 2 bases and J gave up 5 bases, with 13 bases separating them. CDR3 size: 14 residues. Germline V lookup: CDR1 MGHRA, CDR2 YSYEKL. CDR3 sequence: CASSQTPSGDEQYF. The CDR3 coding sequence is TGCGCCAGCAGCCAAACACCCTCAGGGGACGAGCAGTACTTC.

The CDR3 spells CASSAIQGQGSYNEQFF. CDR3 sequence (DNA): TGTGCCAGCAGCGCCATACAGGGTCAGGGCTCCTACAATGAGCAGTTCTTC. The V and J genes are TRBV9 and TRBJ2-1; possibly TRBD1 for D (6 bases). Germline V gene sequence: CDR1 SGDLS, CDR2 YYNGEE. This CDR3 contains 17 residues. The germline V and J ends were trimmed by 3 bases and 0 bases, with 16 bases remaining between them.

CDR3 sequence (DNA): TGTGCCTCCAGACAGGCGCCGACTGGCTACACCTTC. Protein: CASRQAPTGYTF. The rearrangement joins TRBV6-2 or TRBV6-3 to TRBJ1-2; D is possibly TRBD1 (6 bases). Germline V gene data show CDR1 as MNHEY and CDR2 as SVGEGT. This CDR3 is built from 12 residues. Trimming took off 11 bases at V and 7 bases at J, with 17 bases between the two ends.

This clonotype was observed at least ten times. The V and J genes are TRBV18 and TRBJ1-1, with no clear D. This CDR3 is built from 13 residues. V lost 2 bases and J 4 bases, leaving 8 bases between the germline ends. CDR1 and CDR2 from the germline V gene are KGHSH and LQKENI. CDR3 in amino acids: CASSPGYGTEAFF. DNA of the CDR3: TGTGCCAGCTCACCAGGGTATGGCACTGAAGCTTTCTTT. Variable domain in full (rest from reference TRBV18 and TRBJ1-1): NAGVMQNPRHLVRRRGQEARLRCSPMKGHSHVYWYRQLPEEGLKFMVYLQKENIIDESGMPKERFSAEFPKEGPSILRIQQVVRGDSAAYFCASSPGYGTEAFFGQGTRLTVV.